This paragraph covers one T cell receptor beta chain sequence. These data originate in a study of blood T cell repertoires in COVID-19. Study background: Material from acute and convalescent COVID-19 was sourced from the United States, Italy and Spain. Nucleic acid was either cDNA or gDNA, and it came from T cells, B-cell-depleted T cells, or PBMCs.

As handled by the study authors: Scientists estimated how many nucleated cells there were by amplifying reference gene primers. The protocol was immunoSEQ multiplex PCR, while the TCRdb copy is restricted to in-frame clones and leaves out a portion. V and J calls and clone size are those listed in that table; D and trimming were worked out from the DNA. The table has 250,000 to 350,000 clones, around 88% seen once; the top ten hold around 0.84%. The clonotype originates from a man aged 30-40 years with acute or convalescent COVID-19. The sequenced material came from peripheral blood.

The CDR3 here is CASSRTGVPSTDTQYF. The CDR3 DNA is TGTGCCAGCAGTCGGACAGGGGTACCTAGCACAGATACGCAGTATTTT. The chain recombines TRBV5-4 with TRBJ2-3; 9 positions agree with TRBD1. Germline trimming cut 5 bases from V and 0 bases from J; bases unmatched to any gene: 7. The CDR3 is made up of 16 amino acids. In germline, CDR1 is SGHNT, CDR2 YYREEE (reference sequence). Full variable domain (missing parts from reference TRBV5-4 and TRBJ2-3): ETGVTQSPTHLIKTRGQQVTLRCSSQSGHNTVSWYQQALGQGPQFIFQYYREEENGRGNFPPRFSGLQFPNYSSELNVNALELDDSALYLCASSRTGVPSTDTQYFGPGTRLTVL.